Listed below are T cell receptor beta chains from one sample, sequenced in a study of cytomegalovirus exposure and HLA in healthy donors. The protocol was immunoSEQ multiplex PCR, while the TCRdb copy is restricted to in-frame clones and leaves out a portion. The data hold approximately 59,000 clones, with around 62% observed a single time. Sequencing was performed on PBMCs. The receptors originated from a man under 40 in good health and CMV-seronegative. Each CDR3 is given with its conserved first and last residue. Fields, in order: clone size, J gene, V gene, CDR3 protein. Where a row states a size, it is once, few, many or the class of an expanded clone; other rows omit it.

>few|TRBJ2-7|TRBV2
CASSWDRTRYEQYF
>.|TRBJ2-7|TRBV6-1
CASSEIAGAYEQYF
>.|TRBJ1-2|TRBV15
CATSSTGSGGYTF
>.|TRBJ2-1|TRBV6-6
CASSDAGQGYNEQFF
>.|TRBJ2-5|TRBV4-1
CASSQASGAVQETQYF
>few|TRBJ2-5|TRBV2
CASKLALQETQYF
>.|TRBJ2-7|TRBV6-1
CASSISDSLLEQYF
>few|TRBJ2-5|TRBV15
CATSRETGETQYF
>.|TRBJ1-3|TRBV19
CASSTGGGNTIYF
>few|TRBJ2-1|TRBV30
CAFGNEQFF
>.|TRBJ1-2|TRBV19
CASSQGQVDGYTF
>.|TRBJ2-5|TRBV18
CASSDSSGKETQYF
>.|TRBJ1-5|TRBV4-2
CASRRQHRDLGQPQHF
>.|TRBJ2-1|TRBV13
CASSPNPRRTPSSYNEQFF
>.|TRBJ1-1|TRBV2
CASSWGTHTEAFF
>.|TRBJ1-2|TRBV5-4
CASSPGTAKGGYTF
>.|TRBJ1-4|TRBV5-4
CTSSFGRGGEKLFF
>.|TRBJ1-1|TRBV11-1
CASSVSTEAFF
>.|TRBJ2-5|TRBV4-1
CASSHRLAGKETQYF
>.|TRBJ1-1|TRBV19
CASNVGQMNTEAFF
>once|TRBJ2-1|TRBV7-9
CASSLGVGSEQQFF
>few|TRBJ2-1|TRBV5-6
CASSRDSLYNEQFF
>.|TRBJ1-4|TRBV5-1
CASSLDRGEKLFF
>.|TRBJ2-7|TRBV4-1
CASSQDVLEYEQYF
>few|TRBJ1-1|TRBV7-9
CASSLAAGLSTEAFF
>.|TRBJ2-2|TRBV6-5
CASSYRDRVDGELFF
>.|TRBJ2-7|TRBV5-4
CASSWGQGGSYEQYF
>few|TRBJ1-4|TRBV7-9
CASNPSGGEKLFF
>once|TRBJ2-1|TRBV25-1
CATTSGGYNEQFF
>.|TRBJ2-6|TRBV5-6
CASSLVGQTGANVLTF
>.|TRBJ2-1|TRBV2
CASSFDGTYNEQFF
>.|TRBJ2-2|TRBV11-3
CASSLGAGVDGELFF
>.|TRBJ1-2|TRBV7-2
CASSNGQGRFNYGYTF
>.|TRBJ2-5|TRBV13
CASSSTGGQETQYF
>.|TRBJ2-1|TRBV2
CASQRGGSFSEQFF
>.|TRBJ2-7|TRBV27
CASSQGLAGWQYF
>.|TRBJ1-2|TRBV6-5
CASSTSRWDGYTF
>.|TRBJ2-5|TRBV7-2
CASSLSGGAQETQYF
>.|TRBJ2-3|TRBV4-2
CASSPMGGRGGTDTQYF
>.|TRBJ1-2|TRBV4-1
CASRQTGSYGYTF
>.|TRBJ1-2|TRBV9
CASSVRDRGDYGYTF